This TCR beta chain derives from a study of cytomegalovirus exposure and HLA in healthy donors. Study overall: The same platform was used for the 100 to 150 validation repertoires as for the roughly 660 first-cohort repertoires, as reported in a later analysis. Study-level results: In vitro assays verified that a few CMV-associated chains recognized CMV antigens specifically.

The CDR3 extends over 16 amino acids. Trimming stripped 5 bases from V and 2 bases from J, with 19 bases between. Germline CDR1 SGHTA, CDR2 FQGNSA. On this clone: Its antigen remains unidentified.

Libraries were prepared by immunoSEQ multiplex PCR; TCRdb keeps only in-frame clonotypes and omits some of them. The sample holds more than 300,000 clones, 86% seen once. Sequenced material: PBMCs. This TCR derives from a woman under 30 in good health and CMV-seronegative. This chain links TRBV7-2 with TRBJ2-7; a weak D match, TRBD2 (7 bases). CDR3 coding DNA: TGTGCCAGCAGCCCGTACGGGGGGCAGGTCCCCTACGAGCAGTACTTC. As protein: CASSPYGGQVPYEQYF. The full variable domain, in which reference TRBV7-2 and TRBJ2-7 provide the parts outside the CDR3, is GAGVSQSPSNKVTEKGKDVELRCDPISGHTALYWYRQSLGQGLEFLIYFQGNSAPDKSGLPSDRFSAERTGGSVSTLTIQRTQQEDSAVYLCASSPYGGQVPYEQYFGPGTRLTVT.